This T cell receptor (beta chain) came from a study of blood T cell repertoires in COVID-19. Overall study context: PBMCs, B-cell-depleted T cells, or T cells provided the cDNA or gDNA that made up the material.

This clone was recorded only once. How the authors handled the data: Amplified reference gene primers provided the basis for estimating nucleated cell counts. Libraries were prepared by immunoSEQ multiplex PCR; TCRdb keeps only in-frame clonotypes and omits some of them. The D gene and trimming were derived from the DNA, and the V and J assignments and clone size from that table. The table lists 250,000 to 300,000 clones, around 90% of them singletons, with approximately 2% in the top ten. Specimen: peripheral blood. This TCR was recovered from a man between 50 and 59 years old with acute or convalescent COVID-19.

CDR3 sequence (DNA): TGTGCCAGCAGCATGGACAGTTACACTGAAGCTTTCTTT. Its protein product is CASSMDSYTEAFF. The rearrangement links TRBV9 to TRBJ1-1, with D perhaps TRBD1 (6 bases). Per the germline V gene, CDR1 is SGDLS and CDR2 is YYNGEE. This CDR3 has 13 residues. V was pared by 4 bases and J by 3 bases, with 10 bases between.